This T cell receptor beta chain emerged from a study of blood T cell repertoires in COVID-19 (TCRdb year 2020). General notes on the study: The collaborator samples originated in the United States, Italy and Spain and spanned the acute and convalescent phases of COVID-19. The prospective study material was composed of cDNA or gDNA derived from T cells, B-cell-depleted T cells, or PBMCs. Deeply sampled blood TCRbeta repertoires from subjects exposed to, actively infected with, or recovered from COVID-19 were included in the dataset. The repertoires were released in a freely available public database meant as a resource for research on the immune response to SARS-CoV-2. The samples were drawn from the first 160 participants of the ongoing ImmuneRACE study and from 1,200 or so subjects provided by 6 global collaborators. Nearly every sample came with metadata listing a de-identified subject ID, COVID-19 status, age in years and sex. Where available, HLA class I and class II types were obtained from metadata supplied by the sample provider rather than from assay-based typing.

Collaborating institutions collected whole blood in K2EDTA tubes following their own protocols. Collaborator samples were shipped for TCRbeta analysis as frozen whole blood, isolated PBMCs, or DNA extracted from either sample type. The immunoSEQ Assay, a bias-controlled multiplex PCR, was used to amplify TCRbeta CDR3 regions from genomic DNA. The authors' pipeline ran thus. Within the assay, amplification of reference gene primers was used to estimate how many nucleated cells each sample contained. Sequence reads were collapsed and filtered to measure the absolute abundance of every unique TCRbeta CDR3 rearrangement. For each sample, productive Simpson clonality was calculated by taking the square root of Simpson's diversity index across productive rearrangements. Drawn from immuneACCESS, this table holds only the in-frame rearrangements with V and J called that TCRdb kept. Clones are partly lost; checked studies trace under half to an unresolved V gene and leave the rest unexplained. The V and J calls and clone size were taken over from that table, and D and trimming were inferred from the DNA. A total of 95,000 to 150,000 clones appear in this sample, 80% of them only once. The ten largest clones represent more than 15% of the sample.

As regards this clone: Its antigen is not yet known. No much larger clone is present one base from it, and per-base qualities are unavailable.

General conclusions and limits of the study: The quantity of clinical and demographic metadata differed by source and by participant and was supplied without curation.

The sequence came from a man between 60 and 70 years old with active or convalescent COVID-19. Sequencing was carried out using peripheral blood.

The DNA sequence is given as TGTGCCAGCTCATTGGGACAGGCCCCGAATTCACCCCTCCACTTT. Its protein product is CASSLGQAPNSPLHF. The receptor chain draws on TRBV18 and TRBJ1-6; 8 central nucleotides agree with TRBD1. Spanning cysteine to phenylalanine, the CDR3 consists of 15 amino acids. CDR3 DNA only is kept here, 45 bases in frame from base 1. The V end gives up 5 bases and the J end 7 bases, leaving 7 bases in the junction not matched to a gene. The germline V gene sets CDR1 to KGHSH and CDR2 to LQKENI.